A selection of T cell receptor beta chains follows, all from one sample in a study of T cell repertoires in cytomegalovirus infection. TCRdb analysed the reads with MiXCR anew, one entry per CDR3 protein. The table records hundreds of thousands of distinct CDR3 sequences, 24% of them present only once. The sample comprised CD8+ T cells from PBMCs. These receptors were taken from a human donor in good health (CMV status not recorded). Some clones in this sample may be carry-over from other donors' samples. Both conserved end residues are part of each CDR3. A D gene is named only where the DNA matches it firmly. The size entry is marked missing in some rows and otherwise reads once, few, many or a size class.

D	V	size	J	DNA	CDR3
TRBD1	TRBV6-5	NA	TRBJ2-7	TGTGCCAGCAGTTACTCGACAGGGGTAGTTTCCTACGAGCAGTACTTC	CASSYSTGVVSYEQYF
TRBD1	TRBV7-9	few	TRBJ2-7	TGTGCCAGCAGCAACGACAGGGGGCGGTCCGAGCAGTACTTC	CASSNDRGRSEQYF
NA	TRBV4-1	NA	TRBJ2-1	TGCGCCAGCAGCCAAGAGGACCTAGCAAATGATGAGCAGTTCTTC	CASSQEDLANDEQFF
NA	TRBV4-1	NA	TRBJ2-7	TGCGCCAGCAGCCAAGCATCCCTGGGATACGAGCAGTACTTC	CASSQASLGYEQYF
NA	TRBV7-2	many	TRBJ1-2	TGTGCCAGCAGCTTTCTCGACCCAGAAGGCTATGGCTACACCTTC	CASSFLDPEGYGYTF
NA	TRBV12-3/TRBV12-4	many	TRBJ1-1	TGTGCCAGCAGTTCGGAGGGGTACACTGAAGCTTTCTTT	CASSSEGYTEAFF
NA	TRBV5-5	many	TRBJ2-1	TGTGCCAGCAGGTATGAGGATTCAACCGAGCAGTTCTTC	CASRYEDSTEQFF
TRBD1	TRBV28	NA	TRBJ2-2	TGTGCCAGCACCAGCTATAGGGGGCCGGACACCGGGGAGCTGTTTTTT	CASTSYRGPDTGELFF
NA	TRBV29-1	NA	TRBJ2-1	TGCAGCGCACCGTTCTCCTACAATGAGCAGTTCTTC	CSAPFSYNEQFF
NA	TRBV4-1	NA	TRBJ1-5	TGCGCCAGCAGCCAAGATGGGCAGGGGATTCAGCCCCAGCATTTT	CASSQDGQGIQPQHF
NA	TRBV27	few	TRBJ2-1	TGTGCCAGCAGTGTTAGTAAGGGTTACGTGCTCGATGAGCAGTTCTTC	CASSVSKGYVLDEQFF
NA	TRBV15	NA	TRBJ2-1	TGTGCCACCAGCCTCCGCCTGCAGTATGAGCAGTTCTTC	CATSLRLQYEQFF
TRBD2	TRBV6-2/TRBV6-3	NA	TRBJ2-1	TGTGCCAGCAGTTACGGGACTAGCGACTACAATGAGCAGTTCTTC	CASSYGTSDYNEQFF
TRBD1	TRBV29-1	NA	TRBJ2-7	TGCAGCGTTGAAGCCGGGACAGGGAACGAGCAGTACTTC	CSVEAGTGNEQYF
TRBD1	TRBV29-1	few	TRBJ2-2	TGCAGCGTTGTGGGACAGATCAACACCGGGGAGCTGTTTTTT	CSVVGQINTGELFF
NA	TRBV7-9	few	TRBJ1-4	TGTGCCAGCAGCTCCCCCAGGACAGTTACTAATGAAAAACTGTTTTTT	CASSSPRTVTNEKLFF
NA	TRBV12-3/TRBV12-4	few	TRBJ1-4	TGTGCCAGCAGAGTAGGAGAAAAACTGTTTTTT	CASRVGEKLFF
NA	TRBV19	few	TRBJ1-1	TGTGCCAGTGTCGACCTGGAGACCCCGCTCGAAAACACTGAAGCTTTCTTT	CASVDLETPLENTEAFF
TRBD1	TRBV29-1	NA	TRBJ1-1	TGCAGCGTTGACGAGGGGGCGCGGGGAGCTTTCTTT	CSVDEGARGAFF
NA	TRBV29-1	NA	TRBJ2-1	TGCAGCGCCCTGGGACTCGTCTACAATGAGCAGTTCTTC	CSALGLVYNEQFF
TRBD2	TRBV2	once	TRBJ2-1	TGTGCCAGCAGGCTCACTAGCGGGGGGGTTTATGAGCAGTTCTTC	CASRLTSGGVYEQFF
TRBD1	TRBV7-9	NA	TRBJ1-1	TGTGCCAGCAGCAGGGGGGACAGGGGAACTTTCTTT	CASSRGDRGTFF
NA	TRBV15	NA	TRBJ2-1	TGTGCCACCAGCAGGCACGACAGCTACAATGAGCAGTTCTTC	CATSRHDSYNEQFF
NA	TRBV7-2	many	TRBJ2-3	TGTGCCAGCAGCTTAGAAGGGGCCGGGGCAACAGATACGCAGTATTTT	CASSLEGAGATDTQYF
NA	TRBV6-6	few	TRBJ1-2	TGTGCCAGCAGTCCGGGACAAGATAACTATGGCTACACCTTC	CASSPGQDNYGYTF
NA	TRBV12-5	NA	TRBJ2-2	TGTACTGAGAACAGGAACACCGGGGAGCTGTTTTTT	CTENRNTGELFF